This entry describes one T cell receptor beta chain. Its antigen is unidentified. Per the germline V gene, CDR1 is SGDLS and CDR2 is YYNGEE. The CDR3 is 16 residues long. Trimming took 4 bases from V and 8 from J; bases not matched to a gene: 12. Vbeta (60) and Jbeta (13) primers were used in the PCR. TCRdb's copy holds only in-frame clones and misses some; the assay was immunoSEQ multiplex PCR. The sample lists under 250,000 clones, over 70% occurring once. These data belong to a study of cytomegalovirus exposure and HLA in healthy donors. Whole-study results and caveats: Being indistinguishable, some V segments were excluded, TRBV6-2 and TRBV6-3 among them. Researchers counted around 180 TCR beta chains as cytomegalovirus-associated.

This receptor was identified in a woman in her sixties in good health and CMV-seropositive. Sequencing used PBMCs. This sequence joins TRBV9 and TRBJ1-4; 9 bases map to TRBD1. The CDR3 sequence is CASSTDRGREKEKLFF. The CDR3, as DNA: TGTGCCAGCAGCACCGACAGGGGGAGGGAGAAAGAAAAACTGTTTTTT.